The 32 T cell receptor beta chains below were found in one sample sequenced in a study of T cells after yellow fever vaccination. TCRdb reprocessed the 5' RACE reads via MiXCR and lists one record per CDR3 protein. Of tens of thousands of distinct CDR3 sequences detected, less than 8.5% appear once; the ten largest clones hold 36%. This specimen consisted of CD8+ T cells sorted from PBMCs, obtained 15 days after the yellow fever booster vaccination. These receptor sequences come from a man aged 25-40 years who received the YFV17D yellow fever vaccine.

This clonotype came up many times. CDR3 bases: TGTGCCAGCAGTTTGATAGGCAGGGGGCAGTGGGATACGCAGTATTTT. Encoded protein: CASSLIGRGQWDTQYF. The chain carries TRBV27 and TRBJ2-3, with 8 bases matching TRBD1. The CDR3 covers 16 residues. Germline CDR1 and CDR2: MNHEY and SMNVEV (reference sequence). The V segment lost 3 bases and the J segment 6 bases; nucleotides outside the gene matches: 11.

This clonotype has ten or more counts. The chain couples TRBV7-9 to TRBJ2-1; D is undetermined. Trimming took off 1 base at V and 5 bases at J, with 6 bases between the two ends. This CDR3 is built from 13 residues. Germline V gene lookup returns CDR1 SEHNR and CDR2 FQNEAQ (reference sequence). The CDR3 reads CASSLGQHNEQFF. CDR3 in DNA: TGTGCCAGCAGCTTAGGCCAACACAATGAGCAGTTCTTC.

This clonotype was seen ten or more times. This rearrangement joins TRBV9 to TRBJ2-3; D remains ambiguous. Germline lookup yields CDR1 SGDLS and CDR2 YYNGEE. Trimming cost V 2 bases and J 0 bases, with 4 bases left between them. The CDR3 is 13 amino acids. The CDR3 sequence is CASSVTSTDTQYF. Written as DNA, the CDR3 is TGTGCCAGCAGCGTTACTAGCACAGATACGCAGTATTTT.

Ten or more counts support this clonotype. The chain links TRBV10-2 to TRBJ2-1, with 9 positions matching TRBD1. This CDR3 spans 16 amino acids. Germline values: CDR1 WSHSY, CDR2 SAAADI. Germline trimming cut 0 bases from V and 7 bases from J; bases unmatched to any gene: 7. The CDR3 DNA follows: TGCGCCAGCAGTGAGTCGATAACAGGGGGCGGAAATGAGCAGTTCTTC. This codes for CASSESITGGGNEQFF.

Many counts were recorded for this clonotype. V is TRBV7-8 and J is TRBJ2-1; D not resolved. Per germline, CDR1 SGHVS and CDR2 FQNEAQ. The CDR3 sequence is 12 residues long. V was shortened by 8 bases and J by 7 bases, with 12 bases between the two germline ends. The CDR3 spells CASSPGGNEQFF. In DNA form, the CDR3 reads TGTGCCAGCTCCCCCGGTGGTAATGAGCAGTTCTTC.

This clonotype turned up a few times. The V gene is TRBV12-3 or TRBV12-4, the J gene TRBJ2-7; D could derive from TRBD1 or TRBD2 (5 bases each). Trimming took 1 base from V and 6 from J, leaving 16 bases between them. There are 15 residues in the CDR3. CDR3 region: CASSLGVEGFGEQYF. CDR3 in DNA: TGTGCCAGCAGTTTAGGGGTTGAGGGGTTCGGCGAGCAGTACTTC.

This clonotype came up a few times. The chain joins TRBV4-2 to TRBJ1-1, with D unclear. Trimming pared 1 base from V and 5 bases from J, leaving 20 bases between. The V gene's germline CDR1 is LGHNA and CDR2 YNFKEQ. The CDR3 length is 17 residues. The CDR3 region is CASSQGSWAPGLTEAFF. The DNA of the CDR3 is TGTGCCAGCAGCCAAGGTTCATGGGCCCCTGGCCTAACTGAAGCTTTCTTT.

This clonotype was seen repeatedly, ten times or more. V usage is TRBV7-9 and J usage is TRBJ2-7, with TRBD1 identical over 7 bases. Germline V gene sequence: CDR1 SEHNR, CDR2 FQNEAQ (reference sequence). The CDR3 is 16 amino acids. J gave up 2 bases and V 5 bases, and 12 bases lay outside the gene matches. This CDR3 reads CASSQGPTGNTYEQYF. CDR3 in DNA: TGTGCCAGCAGCCAAGGCCCGACAGGGAATACCTACGAGCAGTACTTC.

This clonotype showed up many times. The CDR3 DNA is TGTGCCACCAGCAGAGCTAGCGGTAGCCGGGATGAGCAGTTCTTC. Translating gives CATSRASGSRDEQFF. The V call is TRBV15, the J call TRBJ2-1, with 7 bases matching TRBD2. Germline assignment: CDR1 LNHNV and CDR2 YYDKDF (reference sequence). Trimming removed 1 base from V and 8 bases from J; junction bases left unmatched: 8. The CDR3 length is 15 residues.

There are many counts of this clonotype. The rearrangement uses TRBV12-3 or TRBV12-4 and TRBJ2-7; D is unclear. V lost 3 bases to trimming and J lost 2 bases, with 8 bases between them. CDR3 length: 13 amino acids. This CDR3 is CASSFGPTYEQYF. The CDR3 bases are TGTGCCAGCAGTTTTGGGCCCACCTACGAGCAGTACTTC.

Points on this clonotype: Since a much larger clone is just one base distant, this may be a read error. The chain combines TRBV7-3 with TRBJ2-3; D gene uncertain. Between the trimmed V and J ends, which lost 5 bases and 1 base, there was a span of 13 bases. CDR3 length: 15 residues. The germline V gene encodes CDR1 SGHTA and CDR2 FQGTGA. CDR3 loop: CASSPWATGTDTQYF. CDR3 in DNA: TGTGCCAGCAGCCCATGGGCCACCGGCACAGATACGCAGTATTTT.

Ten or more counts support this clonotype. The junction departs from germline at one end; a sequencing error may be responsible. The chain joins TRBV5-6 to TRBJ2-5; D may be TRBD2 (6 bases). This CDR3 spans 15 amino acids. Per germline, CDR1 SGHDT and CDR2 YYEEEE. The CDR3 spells CASSLAGDFQESQYF. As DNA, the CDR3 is TGTGCCAGCAGCTTGGCCGGGGACTTCCAAGAGAGCCAGTACTTC.

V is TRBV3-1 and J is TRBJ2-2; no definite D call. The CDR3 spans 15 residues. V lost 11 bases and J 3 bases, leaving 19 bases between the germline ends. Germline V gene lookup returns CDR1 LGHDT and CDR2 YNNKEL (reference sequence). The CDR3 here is CASCPLDQDTGELFF. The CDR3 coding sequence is TGTGCCTCCTGCCCTCTGGATCAGGACACCGGGGAGCTGTTTTTT.

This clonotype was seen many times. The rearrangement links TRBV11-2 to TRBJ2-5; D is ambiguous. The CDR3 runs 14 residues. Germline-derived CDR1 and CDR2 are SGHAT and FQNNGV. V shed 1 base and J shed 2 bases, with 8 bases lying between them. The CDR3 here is CASSLVGRQETQYF. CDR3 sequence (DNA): TGTGCCAGCAGCTTAGTGGGTAGACAAGAGACCCAGTACTTC.

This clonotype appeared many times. CDR3 protein: CASSEGQGVYNEQFF. The CDR3 nucleotides are TGCGCCAGCAGCGAAGGACAGGGGGTCTACAATGAGCAGTTCTTC. J is TRBJ2-1 and V is TRBV5-1; 10 bases map to TRBD1. V lost 4 bases, J lost 3 bases, and 4 bases stayed unmatched. Germline CDR1 is SGHRS and CDR2 is YFSETQ. CDR3 length equals 15 residues.

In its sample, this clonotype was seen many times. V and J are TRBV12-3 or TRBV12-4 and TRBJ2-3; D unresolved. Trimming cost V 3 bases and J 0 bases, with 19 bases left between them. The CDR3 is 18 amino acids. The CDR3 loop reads CASSFAIGTELSTDTQYF. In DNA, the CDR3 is TGTGCCAGCAGTTTCGCAATAGGAACAGAACTCAGCACAGATACGCAGTATTTT.

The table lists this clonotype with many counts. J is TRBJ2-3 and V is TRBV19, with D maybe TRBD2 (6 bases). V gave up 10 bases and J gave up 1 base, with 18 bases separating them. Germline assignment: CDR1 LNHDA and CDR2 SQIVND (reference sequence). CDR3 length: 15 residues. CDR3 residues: CATINGTAGTDTQYF. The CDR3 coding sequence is TGTGCCACAATCAACGGGACTGCCGGCACAGATACGCAGTATTTT.

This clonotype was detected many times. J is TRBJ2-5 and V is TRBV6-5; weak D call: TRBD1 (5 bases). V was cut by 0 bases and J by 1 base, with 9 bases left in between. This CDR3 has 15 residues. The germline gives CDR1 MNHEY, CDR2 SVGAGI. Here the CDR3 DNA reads TGTGCCAGCAGTTACTCCCCAGGGCTCCAAGAGACCCAGTACTTC. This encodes CASSYSPGLQETQYF.

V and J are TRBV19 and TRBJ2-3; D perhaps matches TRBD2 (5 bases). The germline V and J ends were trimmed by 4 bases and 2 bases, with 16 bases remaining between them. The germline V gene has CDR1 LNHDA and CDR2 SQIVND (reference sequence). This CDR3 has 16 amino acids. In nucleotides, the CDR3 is TGTGCCAGTAGTAGGTGGCTAGCAGACCCCACAGATACGCAGTATTTT. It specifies CASSRWLADPTDTQYF.

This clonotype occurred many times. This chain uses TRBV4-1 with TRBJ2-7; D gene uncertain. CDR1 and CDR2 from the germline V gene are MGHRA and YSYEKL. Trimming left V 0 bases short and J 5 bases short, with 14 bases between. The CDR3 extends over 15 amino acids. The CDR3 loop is CASSQDVPPGDEQYF. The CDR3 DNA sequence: TGCGCCAGCAGCCAAGATGTCCCTCCAGGTGACGAGCAGTACTTC.

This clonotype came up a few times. CDR3 residues: CASSPWREGPDTQYF. The CDR3 DNA sequence: TGTGCCAGCAGCCCTTGGAGGGAGGGCCCCGATACGCAGTATTTT. The V call is TRBV5-6, the J call TRBJ2-3, with TRBD2 matching over 7 bases. CDR3 length equals 15 residues. V shed 4 bases, J shed 6 bases, and the junction held 11 bases outside the gene matches. Germline loops: CDR1 SGHDT, CDR2 YYEEEE.

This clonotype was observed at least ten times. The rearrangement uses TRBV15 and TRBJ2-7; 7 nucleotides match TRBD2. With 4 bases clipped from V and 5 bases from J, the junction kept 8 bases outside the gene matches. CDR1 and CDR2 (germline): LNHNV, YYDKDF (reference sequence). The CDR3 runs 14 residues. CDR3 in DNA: TGTGCCACCAGCACGGTGAGCGGGGTCAACGAGCAGTACTTC. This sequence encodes CATSTVSGVNEQYF.

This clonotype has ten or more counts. The CDR3 coding sequence is TGTGCCAGCACACGGATAGGACAGAGCCAAGAGACCCAGTACTTC. Its translation is CASTRIGQSQETQYF. This sequence joins TRBV6-1 and TRBJ2-5, with D possibly TRBD1 on 6 matching bases. V dropped 7 bases and J dropped 1 base, with 16 bases sitting between them. This CDR3 spans 15 amino acids. Germline-derived CDR1 and CDR2 are MNHNS and SASEGT.

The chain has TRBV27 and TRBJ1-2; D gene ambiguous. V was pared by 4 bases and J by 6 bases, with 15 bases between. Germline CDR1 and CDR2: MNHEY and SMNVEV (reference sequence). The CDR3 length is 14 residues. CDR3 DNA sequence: TGTGCCAGCAGTTCCTTGCCTCTTGCTAATGGCTACACCTTC. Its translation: CASSSLPLANGYTF.

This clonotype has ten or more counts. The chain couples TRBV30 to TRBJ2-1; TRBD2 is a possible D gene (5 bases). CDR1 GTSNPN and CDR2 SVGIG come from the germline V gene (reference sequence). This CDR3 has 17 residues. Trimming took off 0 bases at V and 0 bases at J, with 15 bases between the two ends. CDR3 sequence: CAWSVFLGESSYNEQFF. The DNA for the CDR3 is TGTGCCTGGAGTGTTTTTCTCGGGGAAAGCTCCTACAATGAGCAGTTCTTC.

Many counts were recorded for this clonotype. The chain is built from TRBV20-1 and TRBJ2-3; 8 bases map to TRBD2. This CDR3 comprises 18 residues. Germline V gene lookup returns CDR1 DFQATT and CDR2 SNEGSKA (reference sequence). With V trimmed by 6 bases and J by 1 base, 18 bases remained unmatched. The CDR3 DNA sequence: TGCAGTGCCAACCGGGGGGGTATACTGGAAGAGGGCACAGATACGCAGTATTTT. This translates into CSANRGGILEEGTDTQYF.

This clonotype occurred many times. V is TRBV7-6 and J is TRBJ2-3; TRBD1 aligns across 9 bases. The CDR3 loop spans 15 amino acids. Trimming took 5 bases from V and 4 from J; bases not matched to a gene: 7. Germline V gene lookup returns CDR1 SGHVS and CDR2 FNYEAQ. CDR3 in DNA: TGTGCCAGCAGCGTTGACAGGGGGAACGCAGATACGCAGTATTTT. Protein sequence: CASSVDRGNADTQYF.

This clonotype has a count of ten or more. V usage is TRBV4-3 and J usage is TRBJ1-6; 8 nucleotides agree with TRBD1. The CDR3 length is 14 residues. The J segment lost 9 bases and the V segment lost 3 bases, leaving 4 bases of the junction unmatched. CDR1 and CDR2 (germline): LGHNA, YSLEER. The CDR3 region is CASSQGQEISPLHF. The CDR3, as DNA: TGCGCCAGCAGCCAGGGACAGGAGATTTCACCCCTCCACTTT.

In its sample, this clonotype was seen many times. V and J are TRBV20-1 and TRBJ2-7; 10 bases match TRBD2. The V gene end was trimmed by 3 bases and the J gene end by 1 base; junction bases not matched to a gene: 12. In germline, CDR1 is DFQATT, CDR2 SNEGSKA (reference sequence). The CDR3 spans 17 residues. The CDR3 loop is CSASPSGSFFGSYEQYF. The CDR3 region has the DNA TGCAGTGCTAGTCCTAGCGGGAGTTTTTTCGGGTCCTACGAGCAGTACTTC.

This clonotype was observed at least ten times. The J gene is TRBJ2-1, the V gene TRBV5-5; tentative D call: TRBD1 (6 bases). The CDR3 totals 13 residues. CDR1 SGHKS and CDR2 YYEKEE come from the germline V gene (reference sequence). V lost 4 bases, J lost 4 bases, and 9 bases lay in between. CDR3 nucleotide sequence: TGTGCCAGCAGCATGGACAGATACAATGAGCAGTTCTTC. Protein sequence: CASSMDRYNEQFF.

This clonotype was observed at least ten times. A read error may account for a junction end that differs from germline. The CDR3 DNA reads as TGTGCTAGCAGCCCCCAAGGGGGAGGGTTACGCGGCACCGGGGAGCTGTTTTTT. Translating gives CASSPQGGGLRGTGELFF. The gene calls are TRBV7-7 and TRBJ2-2; perhaps TRBD2 as D (7 bases). CDR1 SSHAT and CDR2 FNYEAQ come from the germline V gene (reference sequence). The CDR3 has 18 amino acids.

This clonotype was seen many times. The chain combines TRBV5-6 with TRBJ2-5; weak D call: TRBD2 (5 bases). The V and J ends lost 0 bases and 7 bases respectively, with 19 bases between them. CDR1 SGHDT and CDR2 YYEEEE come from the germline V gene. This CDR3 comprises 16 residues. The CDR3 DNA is TGTGCCAGCAGCTTGGCCGAGTTATGGGAGAGTCGGACCCAGTACTTC. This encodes CASSLAELWESRTQYF.